This TCR beta chain was recovered during a study of blood T cell repertoires in COVID-19. The CDR3 extends over 11 amino acids. Trimming stripped 5 bases from V and 9 bases from J, with 8 bases between. CDR1 and CDR2 (germline): SEHNR, FQNEAQ (reference sequence). The protocol was immunoSEQ multiplex PCR, while the TCRdb copy is restricted to in-frame clones and leaves out a portion. The sample holds 300,000 or so clones, less than 90% seen once. Sample: PBMCs or T cells enriched from blood (not recorded which). The TCR was taken from a woman between 25 and 40 years old who had recovered from COVID-19. The chain combines TRBV7-9 with TRBJ2-1; D remains ambiguous. The DNA of the CDR3 is TGTGCCAGCAGCCCCAACTTTGAGCAGTTCTTC. Amino acids: CASSPNFEQFF.